The clone carrying this T cell receptor (beta chain) was counted only a few times. Original methodology: It was from reference gene primer amplification that nucleated cell counts were estimated. Sequencing used immunoSEQ multiplex PCR; TCRdb keeps in-frame clones, though not all of them. V and J calls plus clone size are reproduced from that table; the DNA served to infer D and trimming. The sample has roughly 280,000 clones; more than 85% are singletons. The sample originates from a study of blood T cell repertoires in COVID-19. The wider study: The study drew acute and convalescent COVID-19 samples from the United States, Italy and Spain. Sources were T cells, B-cell-depleted T cells, or PBMCs; the material itself was cDNA or gDNA.

This CDR3 spans 14 amino acids. CDR1 MNHEY and CDR2 SVGEGT come from the germline V gene. J lost 12 bases, V lost 4 bases, and 10 bases had no gene match. This receptor was identified in a man aged 18 to 30 with active or convalescent COVID-19. The source material was peripheral blood. The chain employs TRBV6-2 or TRBV6-3 and TRBJ2-1; 9 bases are shared with TRBD2. The CDR3: CASSFIGGGGGQFF. Written as DNA, the CDR3 is TGTGCCAGCAGTTTTATTGGCGGGGGGGGAGGGCAGTTCTTC.